This is a list of T cell receptor beta chains from one sample in a study of monozygotic twins with inflammatory bowel disease. Reanalyzing the 5' RACE reads, TCRdb keeps one entry per CDR3 protein, without DNA. The data show roughly 150,000 distinct CDR3 sequences, and the top ten clones hold roughly 2.5%. Sequenced input: blood. These receptors all come from a human donor with ulcerative colitis or Crohn's disease, or a healthy co-twin of an affected twin (not recorded which). CDR3s include the opening cysteine and the closing phenylalanine or tryptophan.

>15|TRBV9|TRBJ2-5
CASSDRGEIQETQYF
>15|TRBV6-4|TRBJ2-3
CASSDSGRGTDTQYF
>16|TRBV7-2|TRBJ1-5
CASSLGQAGYNQPQHF
>17|TRBV20-1|TRBJ2-3
CSATSSKSTGFTDTQYF
>15|TRBV7-2|TRBJ2-2
CASSPAAVQTGELFF
>14|TRBV6-2/TRBV6-3|TRBJ2-3
CASRLHVPTDTQYF
>15|TRBV24-1|TRBJ1-1
CATSDQQDSIPEAFF
>12|TRBV10-3|TRBJ2-7
CAISESSYEQYF
>17|TRBV5-1|TRBJ2-3
CASSLGTSGGIGEPQYF
>14|TRBV5-1|TRBJ2-2
CASTPDANTGELFF
>11|TRBV18|TRBJ2-7
CASSPLDEQYF
>15|TRBV28|TRBJ2-2
CASWTGEAGTGELFF
>13|TRBV11-1|TRBJ2-1
CASSRAVRDEQFF
>13|TRBV7-3|TRBJ1-1
CASSPTVDTEAFF
>15|TRBV27|TRBJ2-7
CASSTNTAGSYEQYF
>17|TRBV20-1|TRBJ2-7
CSARSTNGRGPSYEQYF
>15|TRBV7-2|TRBJ2-1
CASSLDWTGGNEQFF
>15|TRBV6-5|TRBJ2-3
CASSYGRLSTDTQYF
>14|TRBV20-1|TRBJ2-3
CSAREGPYTDTQYF
>15|TRBV4-3|TRBJ2-2
CASSHRERNTGELFF
>15|TRBV7-6|TRBJ1-3
CASSPVESSGNTIYF
>14|TRBV5-8|TRBJ1-4
CASSFLLTNEKLFF
>14|TRBV7-2|TRBJ2-3
CASRQGMDQDTQYF